Shown below are 20 T cell receptor beta chains from a single sample sequenced in a study of shared clonotypes between healthy human individuals. Only in-frame clones appear in the TCRdb table, and some are missing; sequencing was by immunoSEQ multiplex PCR. The data hold 2 million to 3 million clones, with roughly 93% observed a single time. The sequencing input was naive CD4+ T cells from PBMCs. Noted subset: CD45RA+ positively selected. The receptors here all came from a man younger than 30 in good health. Some clones in this sample may be carry-over from other donors' samples.

The rearrangement joins TRBV13 to TRBJ2-3, with D perhaps matching TRBD2 (5 bases). The ends were cut back, 0 bases at V and 0 bases at J, with 16 bases in the middle. The CDR3 has 18 residues. CDR1 and CDR2 (germline): PRHDT, FYEKMQ (reference sequence). The chain's CDR3 is CASSLGRLLASSTDTQYF. CDR3 nucleotides: TGTGCCAGCAGCTTAGGCCGACTGCTAGCCTCTAGCACAGATACGCAGTATTTT.

This sequence joins TRBV5-5 and TRBJ2-2, with 7 nucleotides matching TRBD1. Germline CDR1 and CDR2: SGHKS and YYEKEE (reference sequence). J gave up 4 bases and V 2 bases, and 5 bases lay outside the gene matches. The CDR3 loop spans 15 amino acids. The CDR3 sequence: CASSFIQGSTGELFF. The CDR3, as DNA: TGTGCCAGCAGCTTCATACAGGGGAGCACCGGGGAGCTGTTTTTT.

The chain joins TRBV9 to TRBJ1-2; maybe TRBD1 (6 bases). This CDR3 has 14 residues. Trimming shortened V by 6 bases and J by 4 bases, and 16 bases separated the two germline ends. The germline CDR1 and CDR2 sequences are SGDLS and YYNGEE. CDR3 loop: CASTRTGTTYGYTF. CDR3 DNA: TGTGCCAGCACCCGTACCGGGACAACCTATGGCTACACCTTC.

V and J are TRBV10-3 and TRBJ2-2, with 7 bases matching TRBD2. After removal of 5 bases from V and 1 base from J, the junction contained 4 bases not matched to a gene. Germline V gene lookup returns CDR1 ENHRY and CDR2 SYGVKD. CDR3 length: 15 residues. CDR3: CAISSGTKNTGELFF. DNA for the CDR3: TGTGCCATCAGTTCCGGGACTAAGAACACCGGGGAGCTGTTTTTT.

The rearrangement links TRBV6-6 to TRBJ2-5, with 8 bases matching TRBD1. The J call is in doubt because the DNA end fits TRBJ2-7 better. This CDR3 is built from 14 residues. Germline V lookup: CDR1 MNHNY, CDR2 SVGAGI (reference sequence). The CDR3 bases are TGTGCCAGCAGTGACCGGGACAGGTCCTACGAGCAGTACTTC. Amino acid sequence: CASSDRDRSYEQYF.

Concerning this clone itself: This sample also contains other DNA sequences that code for the same CDR3. This chain links TRBV5-4 with TRBJ2-3; 7 bases are shared with TRBD2. The trim removed 4 bases at V and 3 bases at J, leaving 8 bases unmatched. Germline CDR1 reads SGHNT; CDR2 reads YYREEE (reference sequence). The CDR3 length is 15 residues. The CDR3 DNA follows: TGTGCCAGCAGCCCCCGTAGCGGGTCGACAGATACGCAGTATTTT. It encodes CASSPRSGSTDTQYF. Full variable domain (rest looked up from reference TRBV5-4 and TRBJ2-3): ETGVTQSPTHLIKTRGQQVTLRCSSQSGHNTVSWYQQALGQGPQFIFQYYREEENGRGNFPPRFSGLQFPNYSSELNVNALELDDSALYLCASSPRSGSTDTQYFGPGTRLTVL.

J is TRBJ2-1 and V is TRBV6-5; TRBD2 agrees at 8 bases. The CDR3 is made up of 15 amino acids. The germline V gene has CDR1 MNHEY and CDR2 SVGAGI. V lost 0 bases, J lost 5 bases, and 3 bases stayed unmatched. The DNA for the CDR3 is TGTGCCAGCAGTTACTCCTCTAGCGGGCACAATGAGCAGTTCTTC. Translation: CASSYSSSGHNEQFF.

The chain combines TRBV4-1 with TRBJ2-2, with 10 bases matching TRBD1. Germline CDR1 and CDR2: MGHRA and YSYEKL. CDR3 size: 18 residues. V lost 4 bases to trimming and J lost 2 bases; unmatched junction nucleotides: 10. The CDR3, as DNA: TGCGCCAGCAGCCGGGGGACAGGGGAGGCGGGAAACACCGGGGAGCTGTTTTTT. Translation: CASSRGTGEAGNTGELFF.

The chain couples TRBV7-3 to TRBJ2-3; 7 positions agree with TRBD2. The J segment lost 2 bases and the V segment lost 2 bases, leaving 4 bases of the junction unmatched. The germline V gene encodes CDR1 SGHTA and CDR2 FQGTGA. The CDR3 runs 15 residues. Written as DNA, the CDR3 is TGTGCCAGCAGCTTACAGAGCGGGGCCACAGATACGCAGTATTTT. Translated, it gives CASSLQSGATDTQYF.

This chain links TRBV5-1 with TRBJ2-7; 10 bases map to TRBD1. Trimming removed 4 bases from V and 5 bases from J; junction bases left unmatched: 6. The germline V gene has CDR1 SGHRS and CDR2 YFSETQ. This CDR3 spans 14 amino acids. CDR3 protein: CASSPDRGRDEQYF. CDR3 coding DNA: TGCGCCAGCAGCCCCGACAGGGGGCGCGACGAGCAGTACTTC.

The V and J genes are TRBV25-1 and TRBJ1-1, with D perhaps matching TRBD1 (5 bases). Germline V gene data show CDR1 as MGHDK and CDR2 as SYGVNS. V lost 3 bases to trimming and J lost 1 base, with 12 bases between them. The CDR3 extends over 15 amino acids. The CDR3 loop reads CASSEPNRRNTEAFF. CDR3 DNA: TGTGCCAGCAGTGAGCCCAACAGGAGGAACACTGAAGCTTTCTTT.

The chain employs TRBV30 and TRBJ2-1; 14 bases are a match to TRBD2. CDR1 GTSNPN and CDR2 SVGIG come from the germline V gene (reference sequence). The V and J ends lost 5 bases and 8 bases, in that order; junction bases with no gene match: 8. The CDR3 has 15 residues. The CDR3 sequence is CAWGRGLAGVDEQFF. Here the CDR3 DNA reads TGTGCCTGGGGCCGGGGACTAGCGGGAGTAGATGAGCAGTTCTTC.

This sequence joins TRBV7-8 and TRBJ1-2; TRBD1 matches at 9 bases. CDR3 length: 16 residues. The germline CDR1 and CDR2 sequences are SGHVS and FQNEAQ. After removal of 5 bases from V and 4 bases from J, the junction contained 11 bases not matched to a gene. The chain's CDR3 is CASSINSDRGFYGYTF. The CDR3 DNA reads TGTGCCAGCAGCATCAACTCTGACAGGGGGTTCTATGGCTACACCTTC.

The V gene is TRBV4-2, the J gene TRBJ2-1; 9 bases map to TRBD2. The V gene end was trimmed by 1 base and the J gene end by 10 bases; junction bases not matched to a gene: 14. The CDR3 has 17 residues. The germline CDR1 and CDR2 sequences are LGHNA and YNFKEQ. For the CDR3, the DNA is TGTGCCAGCAGCCAAGTTTTTGGCGGGAGGGGCCCAGGAGAGCAGTTCTTC. It yields the protein CASSQVFGGRGPGEQFF.

The V and J genes are TRBV7-2 and TRBJ2-7; D might be TRBD1 (7 bases). The CDR3 covers 15 residues. V shed 4 bases and J shed 4 bases, with 17 bases lying between them. The V gene's germline CDR1 is SGHTA and CDR2 FQGNSA. As DNA, the CDR3 is TGTGCCAGCAGCTCCCAGGAGGGGGCCCTATACGAGCAGTACTTC. This sequence encodes CASSSQEGALYEQYF.

The V and J genes are TRBV9 and TRBJ2-3, with 15 bases aligning to TRBD2. Losses at the gene ends were 0 bases for V and 5 bases for J; bases not matched to a gene: 7. This CDR3 is built from 18 residues. The germline V gene encodes CDR1 SGDLS and CDR2 YYNGEE. The chain's CDR3 is CASSVAQWGLAGGDTQYF. The CDR3 DNA reads TGTGCCAGCAGCGTAGCCCAGTGGGGACTAGCGGGAGGAGATACGCAGTATTTT.

V gene TRBV7-9 combines with J gene TRBJ2-5, with no clear D. Germline CDR1 is SEHNR and CDR2 is FQNEAQ (reference sequence). The CDR3 has 16 residues. V shed 5 bases and J shed 7 bases, with 23 bases lying between them. For the CDR3, the DNA is TGTGCCAGCAGCCCAAGGGCTCGGGCTGTCCTTGTGACCCAGTACTTC. Translation gives CASSPRARAVLVTQYF.

This clone showed up just once. The V call is TRBV2, the J call TRBJ2-1; weak D call: TRBD2 (6 bases). Trimming removed 4 bases from V and 2 bases from J, with 15 bases in between. The CDR3 consists of 16 residues. Per the germline V gene, CDR1 is SNHLY and CDR2 is FYNNEI. This CDR3 reads CASSAEGVVPYNEQFF. In nucleotides, the CDR3 is TGTGCCAGCAGTGCGGAGGGAGTGGTTCCCTACAATGAGCAGTTCTTC. The full variable domain, with the rest looked up from reference TRBV2 and TRBJ2-1, is EPEVTQTPSHQVTQMGQEVILRCVPISNHLYFYWYRQILGQKVEFLVSFYNNEISEKSEIFDDQFSVERPDGSNFTLKIRSTKLEDSAMYFCASSAEGVVPYNEQFFGPGTRLTVL.

This chain joins TRBV9 and TRBJ2-7; unclear D gene. This CDR3 region has 14 residues. V was trimmed by 0 bases and J by 5 bases, leaving 12 bases between them. Per germline, CDR1 SGDLS and CDR2 YYNGEE. This chain's CDR3 is CASSVAPGQDEQYF. The DNA of the CDR3 is TGTGCCAGCAGCGTAGCACCTGGGCAGGACGAGCAGTACTTC.

The CDR3 reads CAISQGLEGSPLHF. The CDR3 DNA reads as TGTGCCATCAGTCAGGGTCTTGAGGGTTCACCCCTCCACTTT. The V and J genes are TRBV10-3 and TRBJ1-6; TRBD1 is a possible D gene (5 bases). Trimming left V 5 bases short and J 9 bases short, with 14 bases between. Germline V lookup: CDR1 ENHRY, CDR2 SYGVKD. The CDR3 totals 14 residues.